Below are 29 T cell receptor beta chains sequenced from a single sample in a study of T-cell memory formation after mild COVID-19. Using its own MiXCR run on the 5' RACE reads, TCRdb lists one record per CDR3 protein. There are a few hundred thousand distinct CDR3 sequences in the sample; less than 25% occur only once, and 7.5% to 9.5% lies in the top ten. Material: PBMCs or a T cell subset sorted from them (not recorded which). Source of these receptors: an adult woman who had mild COVID-19 (a few samples of this study predate the infection). Cell type and time point are not known.

V usage is TRBV4-1 and J usage is TRBJ1-5; D is possibly TRBD1 (6 bases). Per germline, CDR1 MGHRA and CDR2 YSYEKL. The CDR3 has 14 residues. Trimming cost V 4 bases and J 5 bases, with 12 bases left between them. This CDR3 reads CASSPRAGDQPQHF. In DNA form, the CDR3 reads TGCGCCAGCAGCCCGAGGGCAGGGGATCAGCCCCAGCATTTT.

J is TRBJ2-5 and V is TRBV2; 11 bases are a match to TRBD2. There are 15 residues in the CDR3. The V and J ends lost 6 bases and 5 bases, in that order; junction bases with no gene match: 8. Germline CDR1 is SNHLY and CDR2 is FYNNEI. The CDR3 coding sequence is TGTGCCAGCAGCTCTAGCGGGGGGCCAACGGAGACCCAGTACTTC. Encoded protein: CASSSSGGPTETQYF.

There are a few counts of this clonotype. V usage is TRBV7-2 and J usage is TRBJ1-1; 7 bases match TRBD1. Unmatched junction bases numbered 6, after V lost 2 bases and J lost 0 bases. The germline V gene encodes CDR1 SGHTA and CDR2 FQGNSA. The CDR3 is 16 residues long. CDR3 sequence reads: CASSLLQGRLNTEAFF. CDR3 in DNA: TGTGCCAGCAGCTTATTACAGGGGAGGTTGAACACTGAAGCTTTCTTT.

The chain carries TRBV2 and TRBJ2-3; tentatively, D is TRBD2 (9 bases). Germline-derived CDR1 and CDR2 are SNHLY and FYNNEI. Trimming took 5 bases from V and 7 from J, leaving 22 bases between them. The CDR3 consists of 16 residues. The CDR3 region is CASSQQGAGGSNTQYF. CDR3 nucleotides: TGTGCCAGCAGTCAGCAGGGGGCGGGAGGGTCAAATACGCAGTATTTT.

The J gene is TRBJ2-2, the V gene TRBV12-3 or TRBV12-4, with D perhaps matching TRBD1 or TRBD2 (5 bases each). The CDR3 has 16 amino acids. V lost 7 bases and J 0 bases, leaving 15 bases between the germline ends. The CDR3 is CASKLSGTTNTGELFF. CDR3 coding DNA: TGTGCCAGCAAGTTGTCCGGGACGACGAACACCGGGGAGCTGTTTTTT.

This clonotype has a count of ten or more. V gene TRBV6-1 combines with J gene TRBJ2-7; D gene unclear. Trimming left V 8 bases short and J 3 bases short, with 8 bases between. In germline, CDR1 is MNHNS, CDR2 SASEGT. This CDR3 is built from 11 residues. This chain's CDR3 is CASRAVYEQYF. DNA for the CDR3: TGTGCCAGCCGGGCTGTCTACGAGCAGTACTTC.

The V call is TRBV7-2, the J call TRBJ2-7; TRBD2 might be the D (6 bases). V was shortened by 1 base and J by 0 bases, with 10 bases between the two germline ends. Germline lookup yields CDR1 SGHTA and CDR2 FQGNSA. The CDR3 contains 15 residues. CDR3 DNA: TGTGCCAGCAGCTTAGGCGGGGCCAACTCCTACGAGCAGTACTTC. This codes for CASSLGGANSYEQYF.

This clonotype was observed a handful of times. This chain uses TRBV28 with TRBJ2-7; 7 bases line up with TRBD2. CDR1 and CDR2 from the germline V gene are MDHEN and SYDVKM. The CDR3 loop spans 17 amino acids. The V segment lost 5 bases and the J segment 3 bases; nucleotides outside the gene matches: 16. The CDR3, as DNA: TGTGCCAGCAGTGGTTTTAAGAGCGGGAATATCGTCTACGAGCAGTACTTC. Translation gives CASSGFKSGNIVYEQYF.

This chain links TRBV6-2 or TRBV6-3 with TRBJ2-7; 14 nucleotides agree with TRBD2. V lost 4 bases, J lost 0 bases, and 5 bases stayed unmatched. Germline V gene lookup returns CDR1 MNHEY and CDR2 SVGEGT. The CDR3 spans 17 residues. CDR3 in amino acids: CASSWTSGGPSSYEQYF. The DNA of the CDR3 is TGTGCCAGCAGTTGGACTAGCGGGGGGCCGAGCTCCTACGAGCAGTACTTC.

This clonotype was seen a handful of times. This chain uses TRBV12-3 or TRBV12-4 with TRBJ1-1; tentatively, D is TRBD1 (5 bases). CDR3 size: 16 residues. Trimming cost V 5 bases and J 3 bases, with 19 bases left between them. The CDR3 sequence: CASSPRVGTRDTEAFF. In DNA, the CDR3 is TGTGCCAGCAGTCCTCGGGTCGGTACCAGGGACACTGAAGCTTTCTTT.

A few counts support this clonotype. The rearrangement links TRBV7-2 to TRBJ2-7; TRBD2 agrees at 8 bases. This CDR3 has 14 amino acids. CDR1 is SGHTA, CDR2 FQGNSA, per germline. Losses at the gene ends were 5 bases for V and 3 bases for J; bases not matched to a gene: 6. The CDR3 is CASSVAGGYYEQYF. The CDR3 DNA sequence: TGTGCCAGCAGCGTGGCGGGAGGATACTACGAGCAGTACTTC.

J is TRBJ1-5 and V is TRBV4-1; weak D call: TRBD1 (6 bases). The CDR3 runs 16 residues. Germline CDR1 reads MGHRA; CDR2 reads YSYEKL. The germline V and J ends were trimmed by 3 bases and 2 bases, with 14 bases remaining between them. The CDR3 sequence is CASSHLTGGGNQPQHF. CDR3 DNA: TGCGCCAGCAGCCACCTGACCGGGGGCGGCAATCAGCCCCAGCATTTT.

This clonotype was counted between two and nine times. V gene TRBV12-3 or TRBV12-4 combines with J gene TRBJ2-2; weak D call: TRBD2 (7 bases). The CDR3 length is 16 residues. With 7 bases removed from V and 5 bases from J, the gap between germline ends came to 20 bases. The CDR3: CASTQGPGGMTGELFF. CDR3 coding DNA: TGTGCCAGCACCCAGGGGCCGGGGGGCATGACCGGGGAGCTGTTTTTT.

The rearrangement links TRBV23-1 to TRBJ2-1, with 14 bases matching TRBD2. TRBV23-1 is placed among ORFs of uncertain function. CDR3 length: 15 amino acids. V was clipped by 9 bases and J by 9 bases; unmatched bases: 10. DNA for the CDR3: TGCGCCAGAGAGGGACTAGCGGGAGTCGGAGGTGAGCAGTTCTTC. Its translation: CAREGLAGVGGEQFF.

The J gene is TRBJ1-2, the V gene TRBV9; 7 bases fit TRBD1. This CDR3 has 13 residues. CDR1 SGDLS and CDR2 YYNGEE come from the germline V gene. After removal of 5 bases from V and 5 bases from J, the junction contained 6 bases not matched to a gene. In DNA form, the CDR3 reads TGTGCCAGCAGTGACAGGGTTGAATATGGCTACACCTTC. This codes for CASSDRVEYGYTF.

The CDR3 loop is CASSPTPGLAWSGTGELFF. CDR3 bases: TGTGCCAGCAGCCCTACTCCGGGACTAGCCTGGTCGGGCACCGGGGAGCTGTTTTTT. The rearrangement uses TRBV11-3 and TRBJ2-2; 9 bases map to TRBD2. The CDR3 consists of 19 residues. CDR1 and CDR2 from the germline V gene are SGHNT and YENEEA. The V segment lost 5 bases and the J segment 4 bases; nucleotides outside the gene matches: 17. Drawing the rest from reference TRBV11-3 and TRBJ2-2, the complete variable domain is EAGVVQSPRYKIIEKKQPVAFWCNPISGHNTLYWYLQNLGQGPELLIRYENEEAVDDSQLPKDRFSAERLKGVDSTLKIQPAELGDSAVYLCASSPTPGLAWSGTGELFFGEGSRLTVL.

The chain couples TRBV19 to TRBJ1-4; the D is unclear. V lost 10 bases and J 0 bases, leaving 18 bases between the germline ends. The CDR3 contains 16 residues. Germline-derived CDR1 and CDR2 are LNHDA and SQIVND (reference sequence). The CDR3 here is CATAGRAGTTNEKLFF. In DNA form, the CDR3 reads TGTGCCACCGCGGGGAGGGCGGGCACAACTAATGAAAAACTGTTTTTT.

V usage is TRBV18 and J usage is TRBJ1-5; D gene unclear. Looked up from germline, CDR1 is KGHSH and CDR2 is LQKENI. V lost 2 bases, J lost 7 bases, and 12 bases lay in between. The CDR3 totals 14 residues. CDR3 region: CASSPTRAGQPQHF. As DNA, the CDR3 is TGTGCCAGCTCACCAACGAGGGCAGGACAGCCCCAGCATTTT.

The V gene is TRBV20-1, the J gene TRBJ2-6; 8 nucleotides match TRBD1. V was clipped by 2 bases and J by 0 bases; unmatched bases: 3. CDR3 size: 16 residues. The germline CDR1 and CDR2 sequences are DFQATT and SNEGSKA (reference sequence). CDR3 sequence: CSARTGTGSGANVLTF. As DNA, the CDR3 is TGCAGTGCTAGAACAGGGACAGGCTCTGGGGCCAACGTCCTGACTTTC.

The chain uses TRBV5-1 and TRBJ1-2; 7 bases are shared with TRBD1. Unmatched junction bases numbered 6, after V lost 3 bases and J lost 4 bases. The germline gives CDR1 SGHRS, CDR2 YFSETQ. The CDR3 is 14 amino acids. The DNA of the CDR3 is TGCGCCAGCAGCTGGGCGGGACAGAGCTATGGCTACACCTTC. Encoded protein: CASSWAGQSYGYTF.

This clonotype was picked up a small number of times. The genes are TRBV13 and TRBJ2-2, with D uncertain. Trimming took off 5 bases at V and 7 bases at J, with 23 bases between the two ends. Germline V gene lookup returns CDR1 PRHDT and CDR2 FYEKMQ (reference sequence). The CDR3 consists of 17 residues. The DNA of the CDR3 is TGTGCCAGCAGCCCCCTGGATCGAGGAAGGACCCTCGGGGAGCTGTTTTTT. This sequence encodes CASSPLDRGRTLGELFF.

The chain joins TRBV12-3 or TRBV12-4 to TRBJ2-7, with 9 positions matching TRBD2. V shed 7 bases and J 2 bases; nucleotides not matched to a gene: 15. The CDR3 runs 17 residues. CDR3 protein: CASTSTWGLAPTYEQYF. The CDR3 DNA reads TGTGCCAGCACCTCCACCTGGGGACTAGCTCCGACCTACGAGCAGTACTTC.

The J gene is TRBJ1-6, the V gene TRBV5-6; 7 positions match TRBD1. The CDR3 runs 16 residues. V gave up 2 bases and J gave up 6 bases; unmatched junction bases: 8. Looked up from germline, CDR1 is SGHDT and CDR2 is YYEEEE. CDR3 loop: CASSLKGTVINSPLHF. The CDR3 DNA reads as TGTGCCAGCAGCTTAAAAGGGACAGTCATTAATTCACCCCTCCACTTT.

This clonotype appeared a few times. The chain is built from TRBV9 and TRBJ1-2; D not resolved. Germline V gives CDR1 SGDLS, CDR2 YYNGEE. V lost 4 bases to trimming and J lost 8 bases, with 15 bases between them. The CDR3 is 13 residues long. The CDR3 nucleotides are TGTGCCAGCAGCCCCCACGTCAACGCGGGCTACACCTTC. It codes for CASSPHVNAGYTF. Drawing the rest from reference TRBV9 and TRBJ1-2, the complete variable domain is DSGVTQTPKHLITATGQRVTLRCSPRSGDLSVYWYQQSLDQGLQFLIQYYNGEERAKGNILERFSAQQFPDLHSELNLSSLELGDSALYFCASSPHVNAGYTFGSGTRLTVV.

The V gene is TRBV3-1, the J gene TRBJ2-3; D possibly corresponds to TRBD1 (5 bases). V shed 1 base and J shed 1 base, with 9 bases lying between them. CDR3 length: 15 amino acids. The germline V gene has CDR1 LGHDT and CDR2 YNNKEL (reference sequence). Written as DNA, the CDR3 is TGTGCCAGCAGCCAAGGAAAAGGGGGCACAGATACGCAGTATTTT. Amino acid sequence: CASSQGKGGTDTQYF.

In this sample, this clonotype turned up a few times. V gene TRBV15 combines with J gene TRBJ2-1; a possible D gene is TRBD2 (6 bases). The CDR3 totals 14 residues. The germline V gene encodes CDR1 LNHNV and CDR2 YYDKDF (reference sequence). The ends were cut back, 0 bases at V and 7 bases at J, with 10 bases in the middle. The CDR3 sequence: CATSRDLALNEQFF. The CDR3 bases are TGTGCCACCAGCAGAGATCTAGCGTTGAATGAGCAGTTCTTC. The whole variable domain, filled in from reference TRBV15 and TRBJ2-1, reads DAMVIQNPRYQVTQFGKPVTLSCSQTLNHNVMYWYQQKSSQAPKLLFHYYDKDFNNEADTPDNFQSRRPNTSFCFLDIRSPGLGDTAMYLCATSRDLALNEQFFGPGTRLTVL.

The J gene is TRBJ2-3, the V gene TRBV10-3, with D unresolved. V lost 2 bases, J lost 1 base, and 10 bases lay in between. CDR1 ENHRY and CDR2 SYGVKD come from the germline V gene. This CDR3 has 15 residues. The CDR3 nucleotides read TGTGCCATCAGTGAGATGGTCCAGGGCACAGATACGCAGTATTTT. Protein: CAISEMVQGTDTQYF.

This clonotype was found a few times. The chain uses TRBV7-7 and TRBJ2-5; D might be TRBD1 (6 bases). V lost 4 bases and J lost 1, with 13 bases in between. Germline CDR1 SSHAT, CDR2 FNYEAQ (reference sequence). The length of the CDR3 is 15 residues. The CDR3 DNA reads TGTGCCAGCAGCTACCTACAGGGCAGCCAAGAGACCCAGTACTTC. It is translated as CASSYLQGSQETQYF.

The table lists this clonotype with a few counts. The V call is TRBV7-9, the J call TRBJ2-6, with D possibly being TRBD1 or TRBD2 (5 bases each). The CDR3 spans 16 residues. Per germline, CDR1 SEHNR and CDR2 FQNEAQ (reference sequence). V lost 2 bases, J lost 0 bases, and 8 bases lay in between. In DNA form, the CDR3 reads TGTGCCAGCAGCTTATTCGGGACCTCTGGGGCCAACGTCCTGACTTTC. Translation gives CASSLFGTSGANVLTF.